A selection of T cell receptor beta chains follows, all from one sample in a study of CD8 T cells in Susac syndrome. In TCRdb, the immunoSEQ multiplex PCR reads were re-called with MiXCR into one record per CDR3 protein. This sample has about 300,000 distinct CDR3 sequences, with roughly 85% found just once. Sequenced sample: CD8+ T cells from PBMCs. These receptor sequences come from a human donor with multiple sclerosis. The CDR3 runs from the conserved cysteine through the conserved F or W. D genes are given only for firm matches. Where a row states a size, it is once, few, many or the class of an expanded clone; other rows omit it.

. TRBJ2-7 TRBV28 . CASRLPLDTPGNEQYF TGTGCCAGCCGTCTTCCCCTTGACACCCCCGGCAACGAGCAGTACTTC
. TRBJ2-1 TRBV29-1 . CSVCGVSYNEQFF TGCAGCGTTTGTGGGGTTTCCTACAATGAGCAGTTCTTC
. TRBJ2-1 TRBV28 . CASSISSPTYNEQFF TGTGCCAGCAGTATTTCTAGCCCGACCTACAATGAGCAGTTCTTC
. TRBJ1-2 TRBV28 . CASSTFPRPSGEGYTF TGTGCCAGCAGTACCTTCCCTAGGCCTTCGGGGGAAGGCTACACCTTC
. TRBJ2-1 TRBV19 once CASSPTSWTYNEQFF TGTGCCAGTAGTCCTACGAGCTGGACCTACAATGAGCAGTTCTTC
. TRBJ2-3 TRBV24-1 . CATSDSASLGDTQYF TGTGCCACCAGTGATTCGGCGTCCCTCGGAGATACGCAGTATTTT
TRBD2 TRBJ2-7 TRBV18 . CASSPLAGGRSSPYEQYF TGTGCCAGCTCACCGTTAGCGGGAGGGCGCTCGTCCCCCTACGAGCAGTACTTC
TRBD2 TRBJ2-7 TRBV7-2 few CASSSGTSGGYEQYF TGTGCCAGCAGCTCGGGGACTAGCGGGGGCTACGAGCAGTACTTC
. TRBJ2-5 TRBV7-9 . CATPEGTPQQTQYF TGTGCCACCCCGGAGGGGACTCCCCAGCAGACCCAGTACTTC
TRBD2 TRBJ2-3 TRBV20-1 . CSAHLLTSGFSIDTQYF TGCAGTGCTCACCTACTAACTAGCGGTTTTTCCATAGATACGCAGTATTTT
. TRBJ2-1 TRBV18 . CASSLDYYNEQFF TGTGCCAGCTCTCTGGACTACTACAATGAGCAGTTCTTC
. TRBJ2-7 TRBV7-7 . CASSPGGPNYEQYF TGTGCTAGCAGCCCCGGAGGGCCCAACTACGAGCAGTACTTC
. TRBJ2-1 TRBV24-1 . CATSDLPHYPSSYNEQFF TGTGCCACCAGTGATTTGCCGCACTACCCCAGCTCCTACAATGAGCAGTTCTTC
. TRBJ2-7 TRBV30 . CAWSWGSDSYEQYF TGTGCCTGGAGTTGGGGGAGCGATTCCTACGAGCAGTACTTC
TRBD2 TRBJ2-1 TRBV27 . CASSRTGLVPNEQFF TGTGCCAGCAGCCGAACCGGACTAGTTCCCAATGAGCAGTTCTTC
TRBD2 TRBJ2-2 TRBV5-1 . CASSPRTSGSMTGELFF TGCGCCAGCAGCCCTCGGACTAGCGGGAGTATGACCGGGGAGCTGTTTTTT
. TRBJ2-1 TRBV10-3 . CATGQGNEQFF TGTGCCACTGGGCAGGGGAATGAGCAGTTCTTC
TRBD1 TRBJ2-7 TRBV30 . CAWGQGRGLGEQHF TGTGCCTGGGGACAGGGAAGGGGCTTAGGTGAGCAGCACTTC
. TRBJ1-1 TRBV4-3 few CASSQGGLNTEAFF TGCGCCAGCAGCCAAGGTGGGTTGAACACTGAAGCTTTCTTT
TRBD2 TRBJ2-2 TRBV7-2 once CASSFYLAGTGELFF TGTGCCAGCAGCTTTTATCTAGCGGGCACCGGGGAGCTGTTTTTT
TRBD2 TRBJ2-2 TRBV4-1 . CASSQIAGPNTGELFF TGCGCCAGCAGCCAAATAGCGGGGCCGAACACCGGGGAGCTGTTTTTT
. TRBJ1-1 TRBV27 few CASSPATLNTEAFF TGTGCCAGCAGCCCCGCGACATTGAACACTGAAGCTTTCTTT
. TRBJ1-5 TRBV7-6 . CASSLRAGDNQPQHF TGTGCCAGCAGCTTACGGGCAGGGGATAATCAGCCCCAGCATTTT
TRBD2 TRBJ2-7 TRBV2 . CASSELGLAGSRSYEQYF TGTGCCAGCAGTGAATTAGGGCTAGCGGGGTCCCGCTCCTACGAGCAGTACTTC
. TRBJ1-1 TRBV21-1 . CASSRGAFF TGTGCCAGCAGCCGAGGGGCTTTCTTT
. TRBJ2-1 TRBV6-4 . CASSDRGSEQFF TGTGCCAGCAGTGATCGGGGGAGCGAGCAGTTCTTC
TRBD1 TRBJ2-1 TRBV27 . CASSKGTGAFNEQFF TGTGCCAGCAGCAAAGGGACAGGGGCTTTCAATGAGCAGTTCTTC
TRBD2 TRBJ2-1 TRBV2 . CASSEASGRIAYNEQFF TGTGCCAGCAGTGAAGCGAGCGGGAGAATCGCCTACAATGAGCAGTTCTTC
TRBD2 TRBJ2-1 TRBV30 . CAWSVGLAGRNEQFF TGTGCCTGGAGTGTAGGGCTAGCGGGAAGGAATGAGCAGTTCTTC
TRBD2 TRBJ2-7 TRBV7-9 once CASSLRSGREENEQYF TGTGCCAGCAGCTTAAGGTCCGGGCGGGAGGAGAACGAGCAGTACTTC
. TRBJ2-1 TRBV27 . CASSPRLVYNEQFF TGTGCCAGCAGTCCTCGACTAGTTTACAATGAGCAGTTCTTC
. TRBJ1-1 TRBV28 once CASSGSEAFF TGTGCCAGCAGCGGATCTGAAGCTTTCTTT
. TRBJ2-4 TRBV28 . CASTLDQGLAKNIQYF TGTGCCAGCACCCTGGACCAGGGGCTAGCCAAAAACATTCAGTACTTC
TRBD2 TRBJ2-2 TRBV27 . CASRSGLAGGGTGELFF TGTGCCAGCAGATCAGGACTAGCGGGAGGGGGCACCGGGGAGCTGTTTTTT
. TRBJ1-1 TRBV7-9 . CASSPTQANTEAFF TGTGCCAGCAGCCCGACGCAGGCGAACACTGAAGCTTTCTTT
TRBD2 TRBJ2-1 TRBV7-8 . CASSLNPGVAGEGNEQFF TGTGCCAGCAGCTTAAACCCCGGCGTGGCGGGAGAGGGCAATGAGCAGTTCTTC
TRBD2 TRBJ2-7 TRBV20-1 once CSARGTSGNIPLYEQYF TGCAGTGCTAGGGGGACTAGCGGGAACATTCCTCTCTACGAGCAGTACTTC
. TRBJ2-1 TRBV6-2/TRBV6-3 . CASSPAYEQFF TGTGCCAGCAGTCCTGCGTATGAGCAGTTCTTC
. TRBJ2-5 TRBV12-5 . CASANPSALFWETQYF TGTGCTAGTGCTAACCCCTCGGCCCTTTTCTGGGAGACCCAGTACTTC
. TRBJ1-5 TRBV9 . CASSVGAVNQPQHF TGTGCCAGCAGCGTAGGGGCCGTCAATCAGCCCCAGCATTTT
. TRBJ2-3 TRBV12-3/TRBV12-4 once CASSFGFSDTQYF TGTGCCAGCAGTTTCGGGTTCTCAGATACGCAGTATTTT
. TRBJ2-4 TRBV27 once CASSLWDLAKNIQYF TGTGCCAGCAGTTTATGGGATCTAGCCAAAAACATTCAGTACTTC
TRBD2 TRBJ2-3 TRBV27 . CASSPGTSGPWDTQYF TGTGCCAGCAGTCCTGGGACTAGCGGTCCCTGGGATACGCAGTATTTT
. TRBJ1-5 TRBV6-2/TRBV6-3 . CASSPLGGNGLYSNQPQHF TGTGCCAGCAGTCCCCTGGGGGGAAACGGGCTATATAGCAATCAGCCCCAGCATTTT
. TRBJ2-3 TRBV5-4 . CASRDLALADTQYF TGTGCCAGCAGAGACCTAGCGCTGGCAGATACGCAGTATTTT
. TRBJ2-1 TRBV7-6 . CASSLVFGSGGYNEQFF TGTGCCAGCAGCTTAGTTTTCGGTAGCGGAGGTTACAATGAGCAGTTCTTC
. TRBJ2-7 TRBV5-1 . CASSLRVTSYEQYF TGCGCCAGCAGCTTAAGGGTCACCTCCTACGAGCAGTACTTC
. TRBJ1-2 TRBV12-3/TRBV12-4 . CASSPGPSYGYTF TGTGCCAGCAGTCCGGGACCGTCCTATGGCTACACCTTC
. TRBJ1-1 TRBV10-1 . CASNGGEGTGRTEAFF TGCGCCAGCAACGGTGGAGAGGGAACAGGGAGAACTGAAGCTTTCTTT
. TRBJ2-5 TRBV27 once CASSFGGGETQYF TGTGCCAGCAGTTTTGGTGGGGGGGAGACCCAGTACTTC
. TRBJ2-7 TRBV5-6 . CASSLELGPAGEQYF TGTGCCAGCAGCTTGGAGTTGGGCCCAGCAGGCGAGCAGTACTTC
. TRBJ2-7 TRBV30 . CAAESENYEQYF TGTGCCGCCGAGTCTGAAAACTACGAGCAGTACTTC
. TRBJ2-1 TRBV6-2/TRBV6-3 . CASVDSYNEQFF TGTGCCAGCGTTGACAGTTACAATGAGCAGTTCTTC
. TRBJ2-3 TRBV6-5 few CASSAGLAADTQYF TGTGCCAGCTCCGCGGGGCTAGCCGCAGATACGCAGTATTTT
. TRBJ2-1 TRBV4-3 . CASSQGSSGNEQFF TGCGCCAGCAGCCAAGGCTCGTCTGGGAATGAGCAGTTCTTC